The 25 T cell receptor beta chains presented below share a single source sample, sequenced in a study of OX40 agonist ivuxolimab in advanced cancers. The assay was immunoSEQ multiplex PCR, and TCRdb's table has in-frame clones only and misses some. This table holds 35,000 to 55,000 clones, 65% to 85% found once. This specimen consisted of CD4+ or CD8+ T cells sorted from blood, obtained in a trial of the OX40 agonist ivuxolimab. Receptors originate from an adult with an advanced solid tumor such as melanoma, head and neck, liver or kidney cancer.

J is TRBJ2-5 and V is TRBV23-1, with 10 bases aligning to TRBD1. TRBV23-1 is designated an ORF whose function remains uncertain. This CDR3 has 14 residues. Trimming took 5 bases from V and 3 from J; bases not matched to a gene: 3. Here the CDR3 DNA reads TGCGCCAGCAGTTCCGGGACAGGGGAAGAGACCCAGTACTTC. Encoded protein: CASSSGTGEETQYF.

This chain links TRBV6-6 with TRBJ2-7; weak D call: TRBD2 (5 bases). This CDR3 is 14 amino acids long. Trimming pared 5 bases from V and 3 bases from J, leaving 14 bases between. Germline-derived CDR1 and CDR2 are MNHNY and SVGAGI (reference sequence). The CDR3 bases are TGTGCCAGCAGTGTGACTAAGTCTGGCTACGAGCAGTACTTC. Translated, it gives CASSVTKSGYEQYF.

The V call is TRBV9, the J call TRBJ1-1; the D gene is possibly TRBD1 (5 bases). Germline CDR1 is SGDLS and CDR2 is YYNGEE. The CDR3 has 15 residues. V was shortened by 4 bases and J by 1 base, with 14 bases between the two germline ends. The DNA for the CDR3 is TGTGCCAGCAGCCTACGACCTGGGGGGAACACTGAAGCTTTCTTT. It yields the protein CASSLRPGGNTEAFF. Drawing the rest from reference TRBV9 and TRBJ1-1, the complete variable domain is DSGVTQTPKHLITATGQRVTLRCSPRSGDLSVYWYQQSLDQGLQFLIQYYNGEERAKGNILERFSAQQFPDLHSELNLSSLELGDSALYFCASSLRPGGNTEAFFGQGTRLTVV.

This chain connects TRBV6-1 to TRBJ2-7, with D unclear. Trimming removed 3 bases at V and 0 bases at J, with 9 bases between. From germline, CDR1 is MNHNS and CDR2 SASEGT. The length of the CDR3 is 14 residues. CDR3 protein: CASSDNPFSYEQYF. CDR3 bases: TGTGCCAGCAGTGACAACCCCTTCTCCTACGAGCAGTACTTC.

The chain carries TRBV5-4 and TRBJ1-5, with 8 nucleotides matching TRBD1. Trimming took 5 bases from V and 2 from J; bases not matched to a gene: 6. Germline CDR1 reads SGHNT; CDR2 reads YYREEE (reference sequence). This CDR3 is built from 15 residues. CDR3 sequence: CASSLTGGGNQPQHF. The CDR3 DNA reads as TGTGCCAGCAGTCTCACAGGGGGTGGCAATCAGCCCCAGCATTTT. The whole variable domain, filled in from reference TRBV5-4 and TRBJ1-5, reads ETGVTQSPTHLIKTRGQQVTLRCSSQSGHNTVSWYQQALGQGPQFIFQYYREEENGRGNFPPRFSGLQFPNYSSELNVNALELDDSALYLCASSLTGGGNQPQHFGDGTRLSIL.

V is TRBV30 and J is TRBJ2-1; no definite D call. The CDR3 totals 14 residues. CDR1 GTSNPN and CDR2 SVGIG come from the germline V gene (reference sequence). The V end lost 1 base, the J end lost 6 bases, and 13 bases lay between the germline ends. CDR3 in amino acids: CAWSEGTQSNEQFF. In nucleotides, the CDR3 is TGTGCCTGGAGTGAAGGCACACAAAGCAATGAGCAGTTCTTC. Drawing the rest from reference TRBV30 and TRBJ2-1, the complete variable domain is SQTIHQWPATLVQPVGSPLSLECTVEGTSNPNLYWYRQAAGRGLQLLFYSVGIGQISSEVPQNLSASRPQDRQFILSSKKLLLSDSGFYLCAWSEGTQSNEQFFGPGTRLTVL.

This chain links TRBV7-8 with TRBJ2-2, with D unclear. The CDR3 runs to 12 residues. The germline V and J ends were trimmed by 4 bases and 8 bases, with 8 bases remaining between them. Germline-derived CDR1 and CDR2 are SGHVS and FQNEAQ. The chain's CDR3 is CASSSLEGELFF. The CDR3 DNA reads TGTGCCAGCAGCTCTCTTGAAGGGGAGCTGTTTTTT.

This clone has more than one count but fewer than ten. The chain is built from TRBV7-2 and TRBJ1-5; D gene unclear. CDR3 size: 12 residues. Germline loops: CDR1 SGHTA, CDR2 FQGNSA. V was pared by 1 base and J by 9 bases, with 7 bases between. CDR3 sequence: CASSLGPGPQHF. Here the CDR3 DNA reads TGTGCCAGCAGCTTAGGACCGGGGCCCCAGCATTTT.

This clone was picked up a small number of times. This sample also contains other DNA sequences that code for the same CDR3. The chain recombines TRBV30 with TRBJ2-7; TRBD2 aligns across 9 bases. Germline V CDR1 and CDR2: GTSNPN, SVGIG (reference sequence). Trimming removed 2 bases from V and 7 bases from J; junction bases left unmatched: 6. This CDR3 region has 13 residues. The CDR3 DNA reads TGTGCCTGGAGTTGGGGCAGCGGGGGGGAGCAGTACTTC. This gives the protein CAWSWGSGGEQYF.

The gene calls are TRBV10-3 and TRBJ2-2; TRBD1 is a possible D gene (6 bases). The CDR3 extends over 18 amino acids. The germline V and J ends were trimmed by 10 bases and 1 base, with 25 bases remaining between them. Germline CDR1 ENHRY, CDR2 SYGVKD. The DNA for the CDR3 is TGTGCCACCAAATCCGGGCAGGGGCTGAATCAGAACACCGGGGAGCTGTTTTTT. Amino acid sequence: CATKSGQGLNQNTGELFF.

A few counts support this clone. This chain uses TRBV2 with TRBJ2-1; 9 bases match TRBD1. The CDR3 length is 13 residues. Germline CDR1 SNHLY, CDR2 FYNNEI. DNA of the CDR3: TGTGCGATCGCCGGGACAGGGTACAATGAGCAGTTCTTC. Amino acid sequence: CAIAGTGYNEQFF.

The rearrangement links TRBV12-5 to TRBJ1-5; no clear D. Germline V gene lookup returns CDR1 LGHNT and CDR2 FRNRAP. Trimming removed 2 bases from V and 5 bases from J, with 10 bases in between. The CDR3 spans 14 residues. As DNA, the CDR3 is TGTGCTAGTGGTTTGACGGGCTGGGATCAGCCCCAGCATTTT. It encodes CASGLTGWDQPQHF.

The chain uses TRBV6-5 and TRBJ1-2; D not resolved. Between the trimmed V and J ends, which lost 0 bases and 2 bases, there was a span of 13 bases. This CDR3 spans 16 amino acids. Germline lookup yields CDR1 MNHEY and CDR2 SVGAGI. The CDR3 loop is CASSYSTQLTNYGYTF. In nucleotides, the CDR3 is TGTGCCAGCAGTTACTCGACCCAGCTGACGAACTATGGCTACACCTTC.

The rearrangement uses TRBV27 and TRBJ1-4; the match to TRBD1 covers 7 bases. The CDR3 runs to 16 residues. V gave up 4 bases and J gave up 2 bases; unmatched junction bases: 7. The germline gives CDR1 MNHEY, CDR2 SMNVEV (reference sequence). The CDR3 DNA follows: TGTGCCAGCAGTTACGGGACAGTTGGCACTAATGAAAAACTGTTTTTT. Protein sequence: CASSYGTVGTNEKLFF.

The chain couples TRBV19 to TRBJ2-5, with a possible D match to TRBD2 (5 bases). The CDR3 is 14 residues long. Germline loops: CDR1 LNHDA, CDR2 SQIVND (reference sequence). Trimming removed 4 bases from V and 5 bases from J, with 14 bases in between. The DNA for the CDR3 is TGTGCCAGTAGTACCGGGGTAGAAGCGGAGACCCAGTACTTC. Its protein product is CASSTGVEAETQYF. Full variable domain (missing parts from reference TRBV19 and TRBJ2-5): DGGITQSPKYLFRKEGQNVTLSCEQNLNHDAMYWYRQDPGQGLRLIYYSQIVNDFQKGDIAEGYSVSREKKESFPLTVTSAQKNPTAFYLCASSTGVEAETQYFGPGTRLLVL.

The chain couples TRBV29-1 to TRBJ2-7, with 7 bases aligning to TRBD1. V was clipped by 5 bases and J by 1 base; unmatched bases: 5. The length of the CDR3 is 13 residues. Germline V gives CDR1 SQVTM, CDR2 ANQGSEA. The CDR3 nucleotides are TGCAGCGTTCTCGCGGACAGGTCCTACGAGCAGTACTTC. Its translation is CSVLADRSYEQYF.

The chain combines TRBV5-6 with TRBJ1-1, with D hard to call. CDR1 is SGHDT, CDR2 YYEEEE, per germline. Trimming removed 3 bases from V and 1 base from J, with 10 bases in between. The CDR3 is made up of 14 amino acids. The CDR3 protein is CASSYGPTNTEAFF. The CDR3 bases are TGTGCCAGCAGCTACGGACCGACGAACACTGAAGCTTTCTTT.

This chain connects TRBV5-1 to TRBJ2-5; tentatively, D is TRBD2 (6 bases). Trimming pared 4 bases from V and 1 base from J, leaving 11 bases between. There are 14 residues in the CDR3. Germline V gene data show CDR1 as SGHRS and CDR2 as YFSETQ. The CDR3: CASSVGLTQETQYF. CDR3 coding DNA: TGCGCCAGCAGCGTGGGACTCACCCAAGAGACCCAGTACTTC.

Relative to its sample, this clone is medium-sized. This chain links TRBV30 with TRBJ1-1, with TRBD1 matching over 7 bases. This CDR3 is built from 13 residues. J gave up 7 bases and V 1 base, and 6 bases lay outside the gene matches. Germline V gives CDR1 GTSNPN, CDR2 SVGIG (reference sequence). The CDR3 DNA sequence: TGTGCCTGGAGTGCTACCCGACAGGGTGAAGCTTTCTTT. This encodes CAWSATRQGEAFF. The full variable domain, with the rest looked up from reference TRBV30 and TRBJ1-1, is SQTIHQWPATLVQPVGSPLSLECTVEGTSNPNLYWYRQAAGRGLQLLFYSVGIGQISSEVPQNLSASRPQDRQFILSSKKLLLSDSGFYLCAWSATRQGEAFFGQGTRLTVV.

This clone appeared a few times. The gene calls are TRBV12-5 and TRBJ2-1; the match to TRBD2 covers 11 bases. The CDR3 totals 15 residues. Germline CDR1 is LGHNT and CDR2 is FRNRAP. The trim removed 1 base at V and 13 bases at J, leaving 9 bases unmatched. The CDR3 loop reads CASGLDLLAGGIQFF. CDR3 in DNA: TGTGCTAGTGGTTTGGACCTGCTAGCGGGAGGTATTCAGTTCTTC.

The CDR3 DNA is TGTGCCAGCAGTGAGGGGCCGAACTATGGCTACACCTTC. Translation gives CASSEGPNYGYTF. The rearrangement links TRBV2 to TRBJ1-2; TRBD1 might be the D (5 bases). CDR1 and CDR2 (germline): SNHLY, FYNNEI. V lost 3 bases and J 2 bases, leaving 7 bases between the germline ends. The CDR3 runs to 13 residues.

The rearrangement joins TRBV6-5 to TRBJ2-1, with a possible D match to TRBD2 (6 bases). This CDR3 is built from 15 residues. CDR1 MNHEY and CDR2 SVGAGI come from the germline V gene. With 5 bases removed from V and 6 bases from J, the gap between germline ends came to 17 bases. This CDR3 reads CASSPRDGSINEQFF. The CDR3 DNA reads TGTGCCAGCAGTCCCCGGGACGGGAGTATCAATGAGCAGTTCTTC.

The chain has TRBV11-3 and TRBJ2-7; TRBD2 aligns across 9 bases. The CDR3 spans 15 residues. Germline values: CDR1 SGHNT, CDR2 YENEEA. V lost 1 base to trimming and J lost 2 bases; unmatched junction nucleotides: 3. The CDR3 region is CASSLASGETYEQYF. The CDR3 nucleotides read TGTGCCAGCAGCTTAGCTAGCGGGGAGACCTACGAGCAGTACTTC. Supplemented by reference TRBV11-3 and TRBJ2-7, the full variable domain reads EAGVVQSPRYKIIEKKQPVAFWCNPISGHNTLYWYLQNLGQGPELLIRYENEEAVDDSQLPKDRFSAERLKGVDSTLKIQPAELGDSAVYLCASSLASGETYEQYFGPGTRLTVT.

This chain connects TRBV5-1 to TRBJ2-5; the D is unclear. Germline V gene sequence: CDR1 SGHRS, CDR2 YFSETQ. V was cut by 4 bases and J by 1 base, with 2 bases left in between. The CDR3 has 11 residues. The CDR3 protein is CASSGQETQYF. As DNA, the CDR3 is TGCGCCAGCAGCGGCCAAGAGACCCAGTACTTC.

The CDR3 DNA follows: TGTGCCAGCAGCTCCTATAACGGGGAGACCTACGAGCAGTACTTC. This codes for CASSSYNGETYEQYF. This rearrangement joins TRBV7-8 to TRBJ2-7, with a tentative D call TRBD2 (5 bases). Germline V lookup: CDR1 SGHVS, CDR2 FQNEAQ. The CDR3 is 15 residues long. The V gene lost 4 bases and the J gene lost 2 bases, with 15 bases spanning the gap.